The present TCR beta chain was sequenced within a study of T-cell reconstitution after alpha-beta-depleted transplantation in children. Molecular barcoding with unique molecular identifiers was used for the TCRbeta library. TCRdb independently ran MiXCR on the PCR reads; one entry per CDR3 protein. Counted here are about 160,000 distinct CDR3 sequences, over 8.5% occurring once; the ten biggest clones make up less than 15%. Study-wide results and caveats: Reportedly, roughly two months post-transplant, alpha-beta T cells arose from several hundred expanded graft clones. T-cell numbers and diversity, one year after transplant, stemmed largely from T cells that were newly produced.

This clonotype was found many times. The antigen remains undetermined. The CDR3 runs to 14 residues. J was trimmed by 3 bases and V by 6 bases; bases with no gene match: 7. Looked up from germline, CDR1 is LNHDA and CDR2 is SQIVND (reference sequence). This receptor was identified in a boy between 2 and 15 years old with acute myeloid leukemia, due to receive a stem cell transplant. The starting material was PBMCs, obtained before TCRalphabeta/CD19-depleted stem cell transplant. This chain connects TRBV19 to TRBJ1-1; TRBD1 matches 7 bases. CDR3 amino acids: CASRERGRDTEAFF. For the CDR3, the DNA is TGTGCCAGTAGGGAAAGGGGGCGCGACACTGAAGCTTTCTTT.